Shown below are 29 T cell receptor beta chains from a single sample sequenced in a study of cytomegalovirus exposure and HLA in healthy donors. The primer mix had 60 Vbeta and 13 Jbeta primers. Only in-frame clones appear in the TCRdb table, and some are missing; sequencing was by immunoSEQ multiplex PCR. The sample has about 82,000 clones; less than 80% are singletons. Sample: PBMCs. Receptor source: a human donor in good health.

The chain combines TRBV29-1 with TRBJ1-1; a possible D gene is TRBD1 (6 bases). Germline values: CDR1 SQVTM, CDR2 ANQGSEA. V lost 7 bases, J lost 0 bases, and 9 bases lay in between. This CDR3 is 12 amino acids long. The CDR3 loop is CSADRMNTEAFF. The CDR3 DNA sequence: TGCAGCGCAGACAGGATGAACACTGAAGCTTTCTTT.

This clone was seen only once. The chain links TRBV11-2 to TRBJ2-5; 7 bases map to TRBD1. Germline V gives CDR1 SGHAT, CDR2 FQNNGV. CDR3 length: 15 residues. The junction had 6 bases not matched to a gene; V was cut back by 1 base and J by 4 bases. In DNA form, the CDR3 reads TGTGCCAGCAGCTTAGGTGGGACAGAGAGAGAGACCCAGTACTTC. Translation gives CASSLGGTERETQYF.

V usage is TRBV6-1 and J usage is TRBJ1-1; maybe TRBD1 (5 bases). V was pared by 3 bases and J by 1 base, with 6 bases between. Germline assignment: CDR1 MNHNS and CDR2 SASEGT. This CDR3 region has 13 residues. The CDR3 loop reads CASSEDKNTEAFF. The DNA for the CDR3 is TGTGCCAGCAGTGAGGACAAGAACACTGAAGCTTTCTTT.

The chain employs TRBV7-8 and TRBJ2-3; a weak D match, TRBD1 (6 bases). The V gene's germline CDR1 is SGHVS and CDR2 FQNEAQ. V dropped 6 bases and J dropped 4 bases, with 20 bases sitting between them. The CDR3 is 16 residues long. The CDR3 bases are TGTGCCAGCAGTCGTACGCAGGGGCGAGGGGCAGATACGCAGTATTTT. Translated: CASSRTQGRGADTQYF.

V gene TRBV27 combines with J gene TRBJ2-5; TRBD2 is a possible D gene (6 bases). The CDR3 runs 11 residues. V was cut by 3 bases and J by 7 bases, with 6 bases left in between. Germline V CDR1 and CDR2: MNHEY, SMNVEV (reference sequence). CDR3 sequence reads: CASSLGGTQYF. Here the CDR3 DNA reads TGTGCCAGCAGTTTGGGGGGGACCCAGTACTTC.

A single count supports this clone. The chain recombines TRBV7-2 with TRBJ2-1, with a tentative D call TRBD2 (5 bases). V shed 5 bases and J shed 9 bases, with 14 bases lying between them. The CDR3 sequence is 13 residues long. Germline V gene data show CDR1 as SGHTA and CDR2 as FQGNSA. The CDR3 DNA reads TGTGCCAGCAGCCCCCTGGGCGGAGGTGAGCAGTTCTTC. The encoded protein is CASSPLGGGEQFF.

The gene calls are TRBV7-6 and TRBJ1-1; a possible D gene is TRBD1 (6 bases). V lost 2 bases to trimming and J lost 4 bases, with 23 bases between them. CDR3 length: 18 residues. CDR1 and CDR2 (germline): SGHVS, FNYEAQ. The CDR3 DNA is TGTGCCAGCAGCTTAAAGGTACGGGACACCAGGGAGAGCACTGAAGCTTTCTTT. It specifies CASSLKVRDTRESTEAFF.

The V gene is TRBV4-2, the J gene TRBJ2-7, with D unresolved. Germline assignment: CDR1 LGHNA and CDR2 YNFKEQ. The V gene lost 0 bases and the J gene lost 1 base, with 7 bases spanning the gap. The CDR3 is 14 residues long. The CDR3 here is CASSQDPRSYEQYF. CDR3 sequence (DNA): TGTGCCAGCAGCCAAGACCCCAGATCCTACGAGCAGTACTTC.

The chain couples TRBV25-1 to TRBJ2-6; weak D call: TRBD2 (5 bases). Germline V gene sequence: CDR1 MGHDK, CDR2 SYGVNS. CDR3 length: 16 residues. V lost 1 base and J 2 bases, leaving 9 bases between the germline ends. CDR3 in amino acids: CASSELTGTGANVLTF. In DNA form, the CDR3 reads TGTGCCAGCAGTGAATTAACGGGAACTGGGGCCAACGTCCTGACTTTC.

The chain combines TRBV4-1 with TRBJ1-6; 8 positions agree with TRBD1. The CDR3 covers 16 residues. Germline lookup yields CDR1 MGHRA and CDR2 YSYEKL. V dropped 0 bases and J dropped 7; count of bases not matched to a gene: 5. The CDR3 coding sequence is TGCGCCAGCAGCCAAGAGGAAGCAGGGGGCAATTCACCCCTCCACTTT. Protein: CASSQEEAGGNSPLHF.

This chain connects TRBV7-8 to TRBJ2-7; 7 positions match TRBD1. This CDR3 is 14 amino acids long. V shed 5 bases, J shed 4 bases, and the junction held 8 bases outside the gene matches. From germline, CDR1 is SGHVS and CDR2 FQNEAQ. The CDR3 nucleotides are TGTGCCAGCAGCCTTATTACAGGGGAATACGAGCAGTACTTC. As protein: CASSLITGEYEQYF.

This clone occurred once. V is TRBV27 and J is TRBJ1-2, with a possible D match to TRBD1 (6 bases). V lost 10 bases and J lost 1, with 13 bases in between. Germline CDR1 MNHEY, CDR2 SMNVEV (reference sequence). The length of the CDR3 is 13 residues. The CDR3, as DNA: TGTGCCACTTCCGGGGACAATAACTATGGCTACACCTTC. This sequence encodes CATSGDNNYGYTF.

DNA for the CDR3: TGTGCCAGCAGTCCGGGTTACCTCTATGGCTACACCTTC. Translated: CASSPGYLYGYTF. The rearrangement links TRBV27 to TRBJ1-2; D is ambiguous. CDR1 and CDR2 from the germline V gene are MNHEY and SMNVEV (reference sequence). This CDR3 is 13 amino acids long. V was pared by 5 bases and J by 4 bases, with 11 bases between.

V gene TRBV19 combines with J gene TRBJ1-4; D is unclear. Trimming took 3 bases from V and 5 from J, leaving 7 bases between them. The length of the CDR3 is 13 residues. Per the germline V gene, CDR1 is LNHDA and CDR2 is SQIVND (reference sequence). DNA of the CDR3: TGTGCCAGTAGTATGCGGGAAAATGAAAAACTGTTTTTT. It codes for CASSMRENEKLFF.

This clone has more than one count but fewer than ten. The chain carries TRBV6-5 and TRBJ1-1; D is uncertain. V was pared by 8 bases and J by 5 bases, with 15 bases between. CDR3 length equals 13 residues. Germline V CDR1 and CDR2: MNHEY, SVGAGI. The CDR3 is CASGEVDGTEAFF. CDR3 in DNA: TGTGCCAGCGGTGAGGTTGATGGAACTGAAGCTTTCTTT.

The rearrangement joins TRBV6-4 to TRBJ2-3; TRBD2 agrees at 9 bases. After removal of 3 bases from V and 3 bases from J, the junction contained 4 bases not matched to a gene. The CDR3 has 15 amino acids. CDR1 is MRHNA, CDR2 SNTAGT, per germline. CDR3 in DNA: TGTGCCAGCAGTGAGTCGGCGGGGGGGACAGATACGCAGTATTTT. Translation gives CASSESAGGTDTQYF.

This clone has a single count. The rearrangement uses TRBV15 and TRBJ2-5, with unresolved D. The CDR3 has 14 amino acids. V dropped 0 bases and J dropped 4 bases, with 9 bases sitting between them. Germline CDR1 and CDR2: LNHNV and YYDKDF (reference sequence). Here the CDR3 DNA reads TGTGCCACCAGCAGAGATTTCACGGGAGAGACCCAGTACTTC. It is translated as CATSRDFTGETQYF. The complete variable domain, with remaining parts taken from reference TRBV15 and TRBJ2-5, reads DAMVIQNPRYQVTQFGKPVTLSCSQTLNHNVMYWYQQKSSQAPKLLFHYYDKDFNNEADTPDNFQSRRPNTSFCFLDIRSPGLGDTAMYLCATSRDFTGETQYFGPGTRLLVL.

This clone was recorded only once. The chain carries TRBV5-5 and TRBJ1-2; D possibly corresponds to TRBD1 (6 bases). Germline values: CDR1 SGHKS, CDR2 YYEKEE (reference sequence). V dropped 0 bases and J dropped 0 bases, with 9 bases sitting between them. The CDR3 is 15 residues long. The CDR3 protein is CASSLDRAPNYGYTF. The DNA for the CDR3 is TGTGCCAGCAGCTTGGACAGGGCCCCTAACTATGGCTACACCTTC.

The rearrangement links TRBV2 to TRBJ2-5; possible D gene TRBD2, 6 bases. The CDR3 is 13 residues long. V was pared by 6 bases and J by 0 bases, with 8 bases between. Germline V lookup: CDR1 SNHLY, CDR2 FYNNEI. CDR3: CASRLADQETQYF. The CDR3 nucleotides are TGTGCCAGCAGACTAGCAGACCAAGAGACCCAGTACTTC.

CDR3 in DNA: TGTGCCAGCAGCGTAGGTTATGAGACAGGGAGTGAGACCCAGTACTTC. Translation gives CASSVGYETGSETQYF. The gene calls are TRBV9 and TRBJ2-5; 7 bases line up with TRBD1. CDR3 length equals 16 residues. Germline CDR1 is SGDLS and CDR2 is YYNGEE. The V segment lost 0 bases and the J segment 5 bases; nucleotides outside the gene matches: 10.

The chain has TRBV2 and TRBJ1-1; TRBD1 matches 8 bases. The V and J ends lost 3 bases and 6 bases, in that order; junction bases with no gene match: 6. Germline CDR1 is SNHLY and CDR2 is FYNNEI. There are 14 residues in the CDR3. The CDR3 nucleotides are TGTGCCAGCAGTGAGGGGCAGGGGGCCCCTGAAGCTTTCTTT. This gives the protein CASSEGQGAPEAFF.

Notes on this clone: This CDR3 is also generated by other DNA sequences in the sample. The chain uses TRBV30 and TRBJ2-5; tentatively, D is TRBD2 (5 bases). The CDR3 contains 13 residues. Trimming shortened V by 0 bases and J by 4 bases, and 9 bases separated the two germline ends. Germline-derived CDR1 and CDR2 are GTSNPN and SVGIG (reference sequence). CDR3 sequence (DNA): TGTGCCTGGAGTGTACGAGGGCTAGAGACCCAGTACTTC. Translated: CAWSVRGLETQYF.

The chain links TRBV4-3 to TRBJ1-1; the D gene is possibly TRBD1 (6 bases). The germline V and J ends were trimmed by 3 bases and 5 bases, with 19 bases remaining between them. Germline V CDR1 and CDR2: LGHNA, YSLEER. This CDR3 region has 16 residues. The CDR3 protein is CASSQDSLRGGTEAFF. The CDR3 coding sequence is TGCGCCAGCAGCCAGGATTCCTTAAGGGGGGGGACTGAAGCTTTCTTT.

The chain is built from TRBV30 and TRBJ1-5; D gene unclear. CDR3 length: 14 residues. CDR1 is GTSNPN and CDR2 is SVGIG in the germline V gene (reference sequence). Trimming removed 3 bases from V and 3 bases from J, with 12 bases in between. The CDR3 loop reads CAWSELHPNQPQHF. The CDR3 DNA reads TGTGCCTGGAGCGAACTCCATCCCAATCAGCCCCAGCATTTT.

The V call is TRBV2, the J call TRBJ1-3, with TRBD1 as a possible D gene (6 bases). V was clipped by 8 bases and J by 0 bases, with 14 bases between them. The CDR3 is made up of 15 amino acids. Per germline, CDR1 SNHLY and CDR2 FYNNEI. The CDR3 nucleotides are TGTGCCAGCTTTACAGGGTACTACTCTGGAAACACCATATATTTT. It is translated as CASFTGYYSGNTIYF.

CDR3 nucleotides: TGTGCCAGCAGTTTTCGCGGGACAGGGGGGTGTGGGGCTTTCTTT. This sequence encodes CASSFRGTGGCGAFF. The V call is TRBV27, the J call TRBJ1-1, with 11 bases aligning to TRBD1. Germline trimming cut 3 bases from V and 11 bases from J; bases unmatched to any gene: 11. From germline, CDR1 is MNHEY and CDR2 SMNVEV (reference sequence). CDR3 size: 15 residues.

The gene calls are TRBV7-2 and TRBJ2-5; the match to TRBD2 covers 10 bases. Germline lookup yields CDR1 SGHTA and CDR2 FQGNSA. This CDR3 spans 17 amino acids. Trimming cost V 1 base and J 1 base; bases outside gene matches: 6. The CDR3 DNA reads as TGTGCCAGCAGCTTAGGCGTAGCGGGGGGACCCCAAGAGACCCAGTACTTC. Translated, it gives CASSLGVAGGPQETQYF.

Notes on this clone: One junction end disagrees with the germline gene, perhaps due to a read error. V and J are TRBV19 and TRBJ2-3; 10 bases match TRBD2. The CDR3 runs to 16 residues. Germline CDR1 LNHDA, CDR2 SQIVND (reference sequence). CDR3 residues: CVSSILAGISTDTQYF. CDR3 nucleotide sequence: TGTGTCAGTAGTATACTAGCGGGGATCAGCACAGATACGCAGTATTTT. Filled out from reference TRBV19 and TRBJ2-3, the complete variable domain reads DGGITQSPKYLFRKEGQNVTLSCEQNLNHDAMYWYRQDPGQGLRLIYYSQIVNDFQKGDIAEGYSVSREKKESFPLTVTSAQKNPTAFYLCVSSILAGISTDTQYFGPGTRLTVL.

This clone was seen a handful of times. CDR3 sequence: CSAWAWGRNTEAFF. As DNA, the CDR3 is TGCAGCGCATGGGCGTGGGGGCGAAACACTGAAGCTTTCTTT. This chain links TRBV29-1 with TRBJ1-1; D possibly corresponds to TRBD1 (6 bases). The CDR3 contains 14 residues. V was shortened by 7 bases and J by 2 bases, with 17 bases between the two germline ends. The germline gives CDR1 SQVTM, CDR2 ANQGSEA.